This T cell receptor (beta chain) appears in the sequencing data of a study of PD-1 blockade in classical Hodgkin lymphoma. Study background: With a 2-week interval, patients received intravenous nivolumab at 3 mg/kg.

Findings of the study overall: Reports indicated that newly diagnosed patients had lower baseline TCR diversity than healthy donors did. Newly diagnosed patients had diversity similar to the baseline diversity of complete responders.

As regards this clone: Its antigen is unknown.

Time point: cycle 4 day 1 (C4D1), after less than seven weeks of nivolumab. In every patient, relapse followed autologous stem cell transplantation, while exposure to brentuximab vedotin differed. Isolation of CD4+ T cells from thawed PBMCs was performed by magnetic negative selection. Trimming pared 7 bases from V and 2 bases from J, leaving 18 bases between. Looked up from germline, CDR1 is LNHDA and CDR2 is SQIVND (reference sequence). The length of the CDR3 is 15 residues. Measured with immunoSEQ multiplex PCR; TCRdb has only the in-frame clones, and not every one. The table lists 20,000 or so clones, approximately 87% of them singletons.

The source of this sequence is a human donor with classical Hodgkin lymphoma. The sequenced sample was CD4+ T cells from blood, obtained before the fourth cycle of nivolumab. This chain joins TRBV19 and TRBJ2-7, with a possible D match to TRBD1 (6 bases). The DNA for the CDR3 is TGTGCCAGTACCCCCCAGGTAGGGGACACCTACGAGCAGTACTTC. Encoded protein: CASTPQVGDTYEQYF.